The present T cell receptor beta chain was sequenced within a study of CD8+ T cells in alopecia areata (dated by TCRdb to 2017 to 2018). With respect to the entire study: The treated patients took part in an open-label pilot trial in which moderate-to-severe alopecia areata was treated with oral tofacitinib at 5 to 10 mg twice daily. Tofacitinib was given for 6 to 18 months, followed by 6 months of follow-up off drug to assess delayed response and recurrence. For the treated patients, the SALT score, which quantifies what percentage of scalp surface area is affected, served as the measure of disease severity. In both human patients and the C3H/HeJ mouse model, the study applied high-throughput TCRbeta sequencing to look at T cell clonal expansion in alopecia areata. Human TCRbeta sequencing covered scalp tissue and sorted CD4+ and CD8+ peripheral blood T cells from patchy and totalis/universalis alopecia areata patients and healthy controls. Biopsies were taken from tofacitinib-treated patients at baseline and at 4 and 24 weeks of treatment, and a later scalp biopsy was taken in several of the tofacitinib-treated patients. Clonality in the scalp was compared among normal scalp (n=4), patchy alopecia areata scalp (n=8), and alopecia totalis/universalis scalp (n=8). RNA was obtained with the PAXgene miRNA kit for fixed scalp, the miRNeasy kit for PBMCs, and the RNeasy kit for mouse skin. TCRbeta CDR3 regions were amplified by immunoSEQ multiplex PCR using 35 Vbeta forward and 13 Jbeta reverse primers. Overall results and qualifications from the work: Scalp clonality and the number of expanded CD8+ clones among the top 100 scalp clones were significantly decreased by tofacitinib. Scalp TCR repertoire analysis is complicated because resident alphabeta T cells in normal human skin are also sequenced, whereas mouse skin is dominated by gammadelta T cells. Compared with normal scalp, lesional scalp, particularly in alopecia totalis/universalis, had higher clonality and more expanded CD8+ clones, which suggests antigenic drive. Many expanded lesional clones were found to persist in scalp and blood during tofacitinib treatment, and relapse after treatment cessation may be partly explained by this persistence. Because the treated cohort was small and had just a single nonresponder, larger studies are needed to establish links between baseline CD8+ expansion and response. TCR sequences shared between patients were less clear than in mice, possibly partly because of HLA diversity in the patient population.

Taken with the paper, the label for time point translates to: around 4 weeks on oral tofacitinib. The treatment or condition label here, explained by the study, means: oral pan-JAK inhibitor, 5-10 mg twice daily. Lesional scalp punch biopsies and peripheral blood were obtained from alopecia areata patients. After PBMCs were isolated by density centrifugation and stained for CD3, CD4 and CD8, a FACSAria was used to sort CD4+ and CD8+ T cells. Regarding this clone: This receptor's antigen is unknown. No base qualities exist here, and no much larger clone lies one base off it.

The CDR3 goes from the cysteine to the phenylalanine over 11 residues. Only CDR3 DNA remains: 33 bases, in frame from the first base. For CDR1 and CDR2, the germline V gene lists MNHNS and SASEGT. The germline ends are 8 bases apart after V is trimmed by 7 bases and J by 4 bases. The library was produced with the immunoSEQ multiplex PCR assay. RNA was extracted from all samples and reverse transcribed into cDNA, which served as template for TCR sequencing. SuperScript III was used to make first-strand cDNA, primed with a 2:1 mix of oligo-dT and random hexamers. A synthetic immune receptor repertoire was used to measure amplification bias, and any remaining bias was corrected computationally. In the source study's methods: Raw reads were preprocessed to remove errors, and CDR3 was defined by IMGT conventions from the conserved cysteine to phenylalanine. To get clonality, Shannon entropy was normalized by log2 of the number of productive unique TCRs and the result was subtracted from 1. CD4 or CD8 identity of scalp clones was inferred by cross-referencing scalp TCRbeta sequences with sorted blood CD4 and CD8 repertoires. The table was pulled from immuneACCESS by TCRdb, which kept in-frame rearrangements only. Such tables lose some clones; where checked, under half of the loss comes from unresolved V genes, and the rest has no known cause. V and J calls and clone size follow that table, whereas D and trimming were derived from the DNA. The sample contains 200,000 to 250,000 clones, more than 45% of them found a single time. The ten largest account for about 1.4% of the sample.

The chain is assembled from TRBV6-1 and TRBJ2-7, with no reliable assignment of the D segment. The origin of this receptor is a human donor with alopecia areata. Sequenced material: CD4+ T cells sorted from blood, taken at week 4, from a patient treated with tofacitinib. In nucleotides, the sequence is TGTGCCAGCACCTCACATTACGAGCAGTACTTC. Its translation reads: CASTSHYEQYF.